The 11 T cell receptor beta chains reported below all come from one sample, sequenced in a study of memory CD4+ T cells and cytomegalovirus serostatus. Single viable CD3+CD4+CD8-CD45RO+ cells were sorted as the memory CD4+ T cells. Profiled with immunoSEQ multiplex PCR; TCRdb holds only in-frame clones, not every one. The repertoire includes approximately 60,000 clones, about 81% of them detected once, and around 1.1% sits in the top ten. The material sequenced was memory CD4+ T cells from blood. The receptors stem from an adult in good health and CMV-seronegative.

The chain couples TRBV11-2 to TRBJ2-5, with D perhaps TRBD1 (5 bases). Looked up from germline, CDR1 is SGHAT and CDR2 is FQNNGV. V lost 0 bases to trimming and J lost 8 bases, with 10 bases between them. This CDR3 has 13 amino acids. CDR3 loop: CASSLEDRTTQYF. In nucleotides, the CDR3 is TGTGCCAGCAGCTTAGAGGACCGGACAACCCAGTACTTC. The full variable domain, with the rest looked up from reference TRBV11-2 and TRBJ2-5, is EAGVAQSPRYKIIEKRQSVAFWCNPISGHATLYWYQQILGQGPKLLIQFQNNGVVDDSQLPKDRFSAERLKGVDSTLKIQPAKLEDSAVYLCASSLEDRTTQYFGPGTRLLVL.

The genes are TRBV14 and TRBJ2-7; 7 nucleotides line up with TRBD1. Germline V CDR1 and CDR2: SGHDN, FVKESK. The CDR3 spans 18 residues. The junction had 16 bases not matched to a gene; V was cut back by 4 bases and J by 1 base. The CDR3 is CASSPTTTGIQSSYEQYF. DNA for the CDR3: TGTGCCAGCAGCCCTACTACGACAGGGATTCAGTCTTCCTACGAGCAGTACTTC.

The rearrangement links TRBV10-1 to TRBJ1-2; TRBD1 aligns across 7 bases. CDR3 length: 19 residues. Germline CDR1 WNHNN, CDR2 SYGVQD (reference sequence). V was clipped by 5 bases and J by 3 bases; unmatched bases: 21. The CDR3 sequence is CASSMRGPIHTLVDYGYTF. As DNA, the CDR3 is TGCGCCAGCAGTATGAGGGGGCCCATACATACTCTTGTAGACTATGGCTACACCTTC.

The rearrangement links TRBV19 to TRBJ1-4; D is possibly TRBD1 (6 bases). Germline V gene lookup returns CDR1 LNHDA and CDR2 SQIVND (reference sequence). Trimming shortened V by 5 bases and J by 8 bases, and 18 bases separated the two germline ends. CDR3 length: 15 residues. DNA of the CDR3: TGTGCCAGTAGTCCCCCGGGCCTTCAGGGGGAAAAACTGTTTTTT. Residues: CASSPPGLQGEKLFF.

The chain carries TRBV27 and TRBJ1-1; D is ambiguous. The CDR3 extends over 15 amino acids. The V and J ends lost 4 bases and 0 bases respectively, with 12 bases between them. Per the germline V gene, CDR1 is MNHEY and CDR2 is SMNVEV (reference sequence). This chain's CDR3 is CASSSRSTMNTEAFF. The DNA for the CDR3 is TGTGCCAGCAGTTCCCGGTCTACCATGAACACTGAAGCTTTCTTT.

The chain is built from TRBV2 and TRBJ2-4; D perhaps matches TRBD1 (6 bases). This CDR3 has 11 residues. V was cut by 4 bases and J by 15 bases, with 13 bases left in between. The germline V gene encodes CDR1 SNHLY and CDR2 FYNNEI. The CDR3 is CASSATGSVYF. CDR3 nucleotide sequence: TGTGCCAGCAGTGCTACAGGGAGTGTGTACTTC.

This chain joins TRBV7-3 and TRBJ2-1; 9 positions match TRBD2. CDR1 and CDR2 (germline): SGHTA, FQGTGA. V shed 0 bases, J shed 5 bases, and the junction held 2 bases outside the gene matches. The CDR3 runs to 15 residues. The CDR3 DNA reads TGTGCCAGCAGCTTAACAGCGGGAGGTCACAATGAGCAGTTCTTC. This gives the protein CASSLTAGGHNEQFF.

V gene TRBV4-3 combines with J gene TRBJ1-2; D not certain. V was cut by 0 bases and J by 2 bases, with 10 bases left in between. Germline V gene lookup returns CDR1 LGHNA and CDR2 YSLEER. The CDR3 has 15 amino acids. The CDR3 reads CASSQDLQGNYGYTF. Written as DNA, the CDR3 is TGCGCCAGCAGCCAAGATCTTCAAGGGAACTATGGCTACACCTTC.

The chain is built from TRBV6-5 and TRBJ2-1; D perhaps matches TRBD2 (6 bases). CDR3 size: 15 residues. Germline CDR1 reads MNHEY; CDR2 reads SVGAGI. Trimming cost V 5 bases and J 4 bases, with 15 bases left between them. The CDR3 spells CASSNPRTTYNEQFF. CDR3 DNA sequence: TGTGCCAGCAGTAACCCAAGGACTACTTACAATGAGCAGTTCTTC.

The J gene is TRBJ1-3, the V gene TRBV6-6, with 7 bases identical to TRBD1. Germline assignment: CDR1 MNHNY and CDR2 SVGAGI (reference sequence). The CDR3 extends over 14 amino acids. With 3 bases clipped from V and 5 bases from J, the junction kept 4 bases outside the gene matches. The DNA of the CDR3 is TGTGCCAGCAGTTATGGGGACAGTAGAAACACCATATATTTT. It specifies CASSYGDSRNTIYF.

The sample holds one count of this clone. The CDR3 region is CASSNRNNYGYTF. The CDR3 coding sequence is TGTGCCAGCAGCAACAGGAATAACTATGGCTACACCTTC. The chain employs TRBV27 and TRBJ1-2, with D perhaps TRBD1 (5 bases). Germline V CDR1 and CDR2: MNHEY, SMNVEV (reference sequence). This CDR3 is built from 13 residues. V gave up 6 bases and J gave up 1 base, with 9 bases separating them.